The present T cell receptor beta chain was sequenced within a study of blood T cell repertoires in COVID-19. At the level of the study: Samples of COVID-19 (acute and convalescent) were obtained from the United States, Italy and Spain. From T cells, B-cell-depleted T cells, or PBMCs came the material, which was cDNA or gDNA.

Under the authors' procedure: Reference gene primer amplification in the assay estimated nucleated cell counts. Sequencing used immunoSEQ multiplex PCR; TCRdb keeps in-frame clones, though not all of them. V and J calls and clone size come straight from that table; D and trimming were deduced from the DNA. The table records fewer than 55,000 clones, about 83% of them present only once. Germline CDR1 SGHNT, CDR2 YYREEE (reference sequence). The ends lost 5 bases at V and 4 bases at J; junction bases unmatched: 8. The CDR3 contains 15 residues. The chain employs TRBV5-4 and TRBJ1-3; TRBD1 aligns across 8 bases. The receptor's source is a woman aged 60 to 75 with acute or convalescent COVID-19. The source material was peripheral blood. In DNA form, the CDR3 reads TGTGCCAGCAGGAAAGACAGGGGAGACGGAAACACCATATATTTT. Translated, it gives CASRKDRGDGNTIYF. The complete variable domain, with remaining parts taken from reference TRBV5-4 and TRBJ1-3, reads ETGVTQSPTHLIKTRGQQVTLRCSSQSGHNTVSWYQQALGQGPQFIFQYYREEENGRGNFPPRFSGLQFPNYSSELNVNALELDDSALYLCASRKDRGDGNTIYFGEGSWLTVV.